Listed below are T cell receptor beta chains from one sample, sequenced in a study of shared clonotypes between healthy human individuals. Sequencing was performed with immunoSEQ multiplex PCR; in TCRdb, only in-frame clones are kept and a portion is missing. The sample records some 2,500,000 clones, more than 85% being singletons. The sequencing sample was made of naive CD4+ T cells from PBMCs. The receptors shown here come from a man between 18 and 35 years old in good health. Some clones in this sample may be carry-over from other donors' samples. CDR3s include the opening cysteine and the closing phenylalanine or tryptophan. Each record gives: J gene, CDR3 length, V gene, CDR3 protein.

>TRBJ2-5|15|TRBV5-1
CASSLGGTGVETQYF
>TRBJ2-5|14|TRBV5-8
CASSFVQREKTQYF
>TRBJ1-2|14|TRBV2
CASSGVGANYGYTF
>TRBJ2-4|18|TRBV4-3
CASSQDPRTGIAKNIQYF
>TRBJ2-3|16|TRBV12-5
CASGNGLAELTDTQYF
>TRBJ2-3|13|TRBV19
CASRGHPGRTQYF
>TRBJ2-3|16|TRBV27
CASTRTSGSFTDTQYF
>TRBJ2-2|16|TRBV23-1
CASSQSGQGAVGELFF
>TRBJ1-4|14|TRBV28
CASSRTATNEKLFF
>TRBJ2-7|14|TRBV5-6
CASSSGDSPYEQYF
>TRBJ2-7|14|TRBV6-1
CASSARQGIYEQYF
>TRBJ1-4|12|TRBV19
CASTDVGEKLFF
>TRBJ2-2|16|TRBV5-1
CASSLDTGGGPGELFF
>TRBJ1-2|12|TRBV23-1
CASRGRTYGYTF
>TRBJ1-3|13|TRBV6-5
CASREVDQNTIYF
>TRBJ1-1|14|TRBV29-1
CSAPSRQMNTEAFF
>TRBJ2-1|17|TRBV11-1
CASSLASGTSGGNEQFF
>TRBJ2-7|15|TRBV29-1
CSVEDRGTGGYEQYF
>TRBJ1-5|12|TRBV28
CASSSTGQPQHF
>TRBJ2-6|14|TRBV10-1
CASSDGSGANVLTF
>TRBJ2-1|14|TRBV2
CASSAGSFDSEQFF
>TRBJ1-1|16|TRBV7-8
CASSLLYRSGNTEAFF
>TRBJ2-5|15|TRBV5-1
CASSMVAGGGETQYF
>TRBJ2-1|12|TRBV13
CASSSETESQFF
>TRBJ1-5|12|TRBV18
CASSPSGEPQHF
>TRBJ2-4|16|TRBV15
CATSIDASVAKNIQYF
>TRBJ2-2|14|TRBV18
CASSPPGEIGELFF
>TRBJ1-4|16|TRBV6-5
CASSYSAGQKPEKLFF
>TRBJ2-7|18|TRBV9
CASSPRVGDRFLAREQYF
>TRBJ2-7|16|TRBV19
CASSQGLGGGSYEQYF
>TRBJ2-1|17|TRBV12-2
CASRLPPLLAGGNEQFF
>TRBJ2-3|16|TRBV4-3
CASSQESSASTDTQYF
>TRBJ1-5|16|TRBV7-2
CASSLGFTRAHQPQHF
>TRBJ2-7|14|TRBV7-9
CASSFLSGSVEQYF
>TRBJ2-1|15|TRBV7-3
CASSLGTPGGNEQFF
>TRBJ2-7|11|TRBV7-9
CASTSGFGQYF
>TRBJ2-3|14|TRBV7-3
CASSFRTLGDTQYF
>TRBJ2-1|17|TRBV7-8
CASSLARLAGGYNEQFF
>TRBJ2-7|15|TRBV2
CASCIFGTGEYEQYF
>TRBJ2-7|13|TRBV13
CASSPRGPNEQYF
>TRBJ2-1|15|TRBV7-2
CASSLVLGSYNEQFF
>TRBJ1-4|17|TRBV5-1
CASSDGQGAVDGEKLFF
>TRBJ2-7|12|TRBV28
CASTTARYEQYF
>TRBJ2-2|16|TRBV10-1
CASSESWTGDTGELFF
>TRBJ2-5|15|TRBV6-1
CASPGDRGFQETQYF
>TRBJ2-1|17|TRBV5-1
CASSPTSGRAFGAEQFF
>TRBJ2-7|11|TRBV30
CAWSAGDEQYF
>TRBJ2-3|16|TRBV5-1
CASSFSGQGATDTQYF
>TRBJ2-1|15|TRBV7-6
CASSLAGLALNEQFF
>TRBJ2-3|16|TRBV5-4
CASSAGLAVSTDTQYF
>TRBJ1-6|14|TRBV5-1
CASSAGQGNSPLHF
>TRBJ2-5|13|TRBV18
CASSPGGIETQYF
>TRBJ2-3|19|TRBV7-2
CASSSNKPGAAAGADTQYF
>TRBJ2-3|15|TRBV19
CASSIGTSQRNTQYF
>TRBJ2-1|14|TRBV2
CASSGASGAHGQFF
>TRBJ1-5|13|TRBV19
CASSIDGHQPQHF
>TRBJ2-1|14|TRBV7-9
CASSLSGSYNEQFF
>TRBJ2-1|11|TRBV20-1
CSARKSSEQFF
>TRBJ2-2|17|TRBV9
CASSGSDRGPSNGELFF
>TRBJ2-5|15|TRBV28
CASNASGRAGSATYF